This record looks at one T cell receptor (beta chain) sequence and its context. Antigen specificity is unknown. Random hexamers were used to reverse transcribe the RNA input (about 0.5 to 1 ug). With immunoSEQ multiplex PCR, TCR beta CDR3 was amplified across 54 Vbeta and 13 Jbeta. TCRdb processed the immunoSEQ multiplex PCR reads anew with MiXCR; each CDR3 protein has one entry. Of 150,000 to 200,000 distinct CDR3 sequences listed, 94% are singletons. This sample stems from a study of CD8 T cells in Susac syndrome. Whole-study context: Within the sequenced Susac syndrome patient group, over 5 exhibited active disease and roughly 8 were in remission. Each patient with Susac syndrome, at the time of blood draw, was therapy-naive, on corticosteroids, or on intravenous immunoglobulin alone. Study-level results: It was acknowledged by the study that relatively few individuals were included in its TCR sequencing and HLA analysis.

CDR3 length equals 13 residues. Germline loops: CDR1 LGHNA, CDR2 YSLEER. Losses at the gene ends were 9 bases for V and 0 bases for J; bases not matched to a gene: 4. The chain is built from TRBV4-3 and TRBJ1-1, with 7 bases fitting TRBD1. The TCR comes from a human donor with Susac syndrome. The sample comprised CD4+ T cells from PBMCs. This CDR3 reads CASQGGMNTEAFF. The CDR3 DNA reads TGCGCCAGTCAGGGGGGAATGAACACTGAAGCTTTCTTT.